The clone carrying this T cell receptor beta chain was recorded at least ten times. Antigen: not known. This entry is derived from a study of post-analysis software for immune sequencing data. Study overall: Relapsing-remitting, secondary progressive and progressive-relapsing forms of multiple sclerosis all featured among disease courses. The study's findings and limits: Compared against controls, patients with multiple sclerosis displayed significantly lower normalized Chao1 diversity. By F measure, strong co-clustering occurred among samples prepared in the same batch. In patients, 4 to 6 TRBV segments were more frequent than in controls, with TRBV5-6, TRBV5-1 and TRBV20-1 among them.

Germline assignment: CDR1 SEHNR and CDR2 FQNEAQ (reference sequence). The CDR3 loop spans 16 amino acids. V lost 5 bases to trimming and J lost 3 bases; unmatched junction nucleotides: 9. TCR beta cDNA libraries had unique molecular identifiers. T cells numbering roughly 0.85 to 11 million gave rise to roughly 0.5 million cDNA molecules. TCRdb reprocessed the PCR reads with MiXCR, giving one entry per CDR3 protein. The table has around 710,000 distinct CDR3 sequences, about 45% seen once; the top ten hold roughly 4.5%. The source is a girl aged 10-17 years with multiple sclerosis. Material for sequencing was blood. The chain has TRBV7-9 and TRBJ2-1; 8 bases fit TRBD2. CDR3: CASSRSTSGVYNEQFF. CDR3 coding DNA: TGTGCCAGCAGCCGTTCCACTAGCGGCGTCTACAATGAGCAGTTCTTC.